These T cell receptor beta chains were read from a single sample in a study of blood T cells in healthy people across ages. TCRdb recomputed calls from the 5' RACE reads with MiXCR, one row per CDR3 protein. The table lists about 1.4 million distinct CDR3 sequences, roughly 59% of them singletons, with more than 6% in the top ten. The sample consisted of blood. The receptors originated from a man aged 18 to 30 in good health. Both conserved end residues are part of each CDR3. Fields, in order: J gene, V gene, D gene, clone size, CDR3 protein, CDR3 DNA. A D gene is named only where the DNA matches it firmly. The size of a clone is reported for some rows only, either as once, few or many, or as a class for expanded clones.

>TRBJ2-5|TRBV20-1|-|-
CSVLREFRETQYF
TGCAGTGTCCTTCGAGAGTTTCGAGAGACCCAGTACTTC
>TRBJ2-7|TRBV27|-|-
CASSDLSYEQYF
TGTGCCAGCAGCGACCTTTCTTACGAGCAGTACTTC
>TRBJ2-5|TRBV6-2/TRBV6-3|-|many
CASSLPGPETQYF
TGTGCCAGCAGCCTCCCGGGGCCAGAGACCCAGTACTTC
>TRBJ2-1|TRBV21-1|-|-
CASSKKWDRGRASNEQFF
TGTGCCAGCAGCAAAAAGTGGGACAGGGGACGGGCGTCGAATGAGCAGTTCTTC
>TRBJ2-5|TRBV20-1|-|few
CSAVLASQETQYF
TGCAGTGCCGTGCTAGCGAGCCAAGAGACCCAGTACTTC
>TRBJ2-7|TRBV5-1|-|-
CASSTQWAREQYF
TGCGCCAGCAGCACGCAGTGGGCGAGGGAGCAGTACTTC
>TRBJ1-2|TRBV15|-|-
CATSRDSRRDGYTF
TGTGCCACCAGCAGAGATTCCCGGAGGGATGGCTACACCTTC
>TRBJ1-2|TRBV11-1|TRBD1|-
CASSSGQGVDGYTF
TGTGCCAGCAGCTCAGGACAGGGCGTCGATGGCTACACCTTC
>TRBJ2-5|TRBV20-1|-|-
CSAPTGTETQYF
TGCAGTGCCCCTACGGGGACGGAGACCCAGTACTTC
>TRBJ2-1|TRBV5-1|-|-
CASSTGVGADEQFF
TGCGCCAGCAGCACAGGAGTGGGGGCCGATGAGCAGTTCTTC
>TRBJ2-1|TRBV4-1|-|once
CASSQDRSARVRDEQFF
TGCGCCAGCAGCCAAGATAGGTCGGCGCGGGTTCGGGATGAGCAGTTCTTC
>TRBJ1-5|TRBV6-5|TRBD1|-
CASSPGQKNQPQHF
TGTGCCAGCAGTCCGGGACAGAAAAATCAGCCCCAGCATTTT
>TRBJ1-1|TRBV9|-|-
CASSAAGSTEAFF
TGTGCCAGCAGCGCGGCCGGGAGCACTGAAGCTTTCTTT
>TRBJ2-3|TRBV12-5|TRBD2|many
CASGPKAGDIVDTQYF
TGTGCTAGTGGCCCCAAGGCGGGAGATATTGTAGATACGCAGTATTTT
>TRBJ1-1|TRBV29-1|TRBD1|-
CSVAGQGTEAFF
TGCAGCGTCGCCGGACAGGGCACTGAAGCTTTCTTT
>TRBJ2-3|TRBV12-3/TRBV12-4|TRBD1|-
CASTSARGSGTDTQYF
TGTGCCAGCACCTCAGCCAGGGGGTCTGGCACAGATACGCAGTATTTT
>TRBJ2-3|TRBV5-1|-|-
CASSLGPLLASGTDTQYF
TGCGCCAGCAGCTTGGGACCTCTCCTAGCTAGTGGCACAGATACGCAGTATTTT
>TRBJ1-1|TRBV6-5|-|-
CASSQGTSEAFF
TGTGCCAGCAGCCAAGGGACCTCTGAAGCTTTCTTT
>TRBJ2-5|TRBV20-1|TRBD2|-
CSDRDSSSGRKQYF
TGCAGTGATAGAGATAGTAGTAGCGGGAGAAAGCAGTACTTC
>TRBJ2-7|TRBV12-3/TRBV12-4|TRBD1|-
CASSTGQGISEQYF
TGTGCCAGCAGTACGGGACAGGGGATCAGCGAGCAGTACTTC
>TRBJ1-5|TRBV4-2|-|-
CASSQVMAGAHNQPQHF
TGTGCCAGCAGCCAAGTTATGGCAGGCGCCCACAATCAGCCCCAGCATTTT
>TRBJ2-1|TRBV7-2|-|-
CASSLNWGSSGEQFF
TGTGCCAGCAGCTTAAATTGGGGTTCTTCGGGTGAGCAGTTCTTC
>TRBJ2-3|TRBV20-1|-|-
CSARPRGVMPDTQYF
TGCAGTGCTAGACCGAGGGGGGTAATGCCAGATACGCAGTATTTT
>TRBJ2-7|TRBV29-1|-|few
CSVVGASYEQYF
TGCAGCGTTGTTGGAGCCTCCTACGAGCAGTACTTC
>TRBJ1-2|TRBV4-1|-|once
CASSQDGSANYGYTF
TGCGCCAGCAGCCAAGATGGGTCAGCCAACTATGGCTACACCTTC
>TRBJ2-3|TRBV20-1|-|few
CSAREYLLDTQYF
TGCAGTGCTAGAGAATACCTTCTGGATACGCAGTATTTT
>TRBJ2-7|TRBV20-1|TRBD2|-
CSASELAVSYEQYF
TGCAGTGCTAGTGAGCTAGCGGTCTCCTACGAGCAGTACTTC
>TRBJ2-1|TRBV29-1|-|-
CSVESPGYEQFF
TGCAGCGTTGAGTCCCCGGGCTACGAGCAGTTCTTC
>TRBJ2-7|TRBV6-1|-|-
CASSTVRPEQYF
TGTGCCAGCAGTACGGTTCGACCCGAGCAGTACTTC
>TRBJ2-1|TRBV20-1|TRBD2|-
CSAPTVASGTQQFF
TGCAGTGCACCCACCGTGGCTAGCGGGACCCAGCAGTTCTTC
>TRBJ1-1|TRBV28|TRBD1|few
CASSPPRGRGALNTEAFF
TGTGCCAGCAGTCCCCCCAGGGGGCGAGGAGCGCTCAACACTGAAGCTTTCTTT
>TRBJ2-1|TRBV20-1|TRBD1|few
CSAFTGTGASNEQFF
TGCAGTGCGTTTACCGGGACAGGGGCCTCCAATGAGCAGTTCTTC
>TRBJ1-2|TRBV29-1|-|few
CSVTTGGYTF
TGCAGCGTTACGACGGGGGGCTACACCTTC
>TRBJ2-7|TRBV20-1|TRBD2|-
CSAAPTSGSEEQYF
TGCAGTGCGGCTCCGACTAGCGGGAGTGAAGAGCAGTACTTC
>TRBJ2-7|TRBV20-1|-|-
CGARGRTAEQYF
TGCGGTGCTAGAGGGCGGACAGCCGAGCAGTACTTC
>TRBJ1-5|TRBV16|-|-
CASSQSAWRGDEQPQHF
TGTGCCAGCAGCCAATCAGCCTGGAGGGGTGATGAGCAGCCCCAGCATTTT
>TRBJ1-5|TRBV20-1|-|-
CSAPDARGNQPQHF
TGCAGTGCACCGGACGCACGTGGCAATCAGCCCCAGCATTTT
>TRBJ2-3|TRBV20-1|TRBD2|-
CSAKGLAGGRNPTDTQYF
TGCAGTGCTAAGGGACTAGCGGGGGGGCGAAACCCCACAGATACGCAGTATTTT
>TRBJ2-1|TRBV5-1|TRBD2|few
CASSHDPSGRTGYEQFF
TGCGCCAGCAGCCACGATCCTAGCGGGAGAACGGGGTATGAGCAGTTCTTC
>TRBJ2-7|TRBV9|-|few
CASSVDVGEQYF
TGTGCCAGCAGCGTAGATGTAGGGGAGCAGTACTTC
>TRBJ2-7|TRBV4-1|TRBD2|few
CASSHPDGRGGEQYF
TGCGCCAGCAGCCACCCAGACGGTCGGGGGGGAGAGCAGTACTTC
>TRBJ1-2|TRBV5-1|TRBD1|-
CASSWTGQAYGYTF
TGCGCCAGCAGCTGGACAGGACAGGCCTATGGCTACACCTTC
>TRBJ2-5|TRBV21-1|-|few
CASSKDQGTSGEETQYF
TGTGCCAGCAGCAAAGACCAAGGGACTAGCGGGGAAGAGACCCAGTACTTC
>TRBJ2-7|TRBV5-1|TRBD1|once
CASSLEGRGNYEQYF
TGCGCCAGCAGCTTGGAAGGCAGGGGGAACTACGAGCAGTACTTC
>TRBJ2-1|TRBV5-6|TRBD2|-
CLGTSFVDEQFF
TGTCTGGGGACTAGCTTTGTTGATGAGCAGTTCTTC
>TRBJ2-7|TRBV4-1|-|-
CAGSQDLQEPYEQYF
TGCGCCGGCAGCCAGGATTTACAGGAGCCCTACGAGCAGTACTTC
>TRBJ2-1|TRBV7-9|-|-
CASSPPTGSTYNEQFF
TGTGCCAGCAGCCCCCCGACAGGTTCGACTTACAATGAGCAGTTCTTC
>TRBJ2-1|TRBV7-2|TRBD2|-
CASSFGTTISSYNEQFF
TGTGCCAGCAGCTTCGGGACTACCATCAGCTCCTACAATGAGCAGTTCTTC
>TRBJ2-7|TRBV24-1|-|-
CATSASGNSYEQYF
TGTGCCACCAGTGCAAGCGGCAACTCCTACGAGCAGTACTTC
>TRBJ2-3|TRBV4-2|-|-
CASSLRDGLEYTQYF
TGTGCCAGCAGCCTACGGGACGGGCTCGAATATACGCAGTATTTT
>TRBJ2-2|TRBV20-1|TRBD1|-
CSARWDSSNTGELFF
TGCAGTGCTAGGTGGGACAGCTCGAACACCGGGGAGCTGTTTTTT
>TRBJ1-1|TRBV29-1|-|many
CSVAQPTEAFF
TGCAGCGTTGCCCAGCCCACTGAAGCTTTCTTT
>TRBJ1-2|TRBV7-2|-|-
CASSLTVGAPYGYTF
TGTGCCAGCAGCCTCACAGTGGGCGCCCCCTATGGCTACACCTTC
>TRBJ2-7|TRBV12-3/TRBV12-4|-|-
CASSPLGTRFYEQYF
TGTGCCAGCAGTCCCTTAGGGACAAGGTTTTACGAGCAGTACTTC